This T cell receptor (beta chain) stems from a study of CD8+ T cells in alopecia areata. Study as a whole: Treatment ran 6 to 18 months, with 6 months of follow-up afterward. Whole-study results and caveats: Lesional scalp displayed greater clonality than normal scalp, most notably in alopecia totalis/universalis.

About this clone itself: Its antigen is undetermined.

Sequencing templates came from extracted RNA that was reverse transcribed into cDNA. Generated by immunoSEQ multiplex PCR, the TCRdb table keeps only in-frame clones and is missing some. Of around 100,000 clones listed, 41% are singletons. Patients with alopecia areata provided lesional scalp punch biopsies as well as peripheral blood. The V gene's germline CDR1 is LGHNA and CDR2 YNFKEQ. The ends lost 0 bases at V and 2 bases at J; junction bases unmatched: 5. The CDR3 loop spans 16 amino acids. This clonotype was sampled from a human donor with alopecia areata. Sequenced material: CD4+ T cells sorted from blood. The chain couples TRBV4-2 to TRBJ1-2, with 8 bases that match TRBD1. The CDR3 DNA reads as TGTGCCAGCAGCCAAGAGGGGACAGGATTAAACTATGGCTACACCTTC. Protein product: CASSQEGTGLNYGYTF.